Below are 5 T cell receptor beta chains sequenced from a single sample in a study of cytotoxic CD8 clonotypes in ibrutinib-treated CLL (dated by TCRdb to about 2021). Library construction relied on the immunoSEQ multiplex PCR assay. Held by TCRdb, this immuneACCESS table contains in-frame sequences only and omits some clones. Under half of the omission traces to an unresolved V gene where checked; the cause of the rest is unknown. Counted in this sample were some 200,000 clones; nearly 80% of them appeared once. The ten most abundant clones make up about an eighth of the sample. Per the publication, the time point label means: more than 10 months on ibrutinib. The sample consisted of PBMCs, taken after 12 months of ibrutinib treatment. The receptors originated from a human donor with chronic lymphocytic leukemia.

The V and J genes are TRBV5-1 and TRBJ2-3, with TRBD2 identical over 9 bases. Germline V gene sequence: CDR1 SGHRS, CDR2 YFSETQ. Trimming removed 7 bases from V and 8 bases from J; junction bases left unmatched: 20. This CDR3 has 17 amino acids. The CDR3 DNA sequence: TGCGCCAGCGGACTAGTCGGGACTAGCAAAATTAGTGGTACGCAGTATTTT. Its protein is CASGLVGTSKISGTQYF.

V and J are TRBV7-2 and TRBJ2-1; 7 bases are a match to TRBD1. The CDR3 sequence is 12 residues long. In germline, CDR1 is SGHTA, CDR2 FQGNSA. Unmatched junction bases numbered 6, after V lost 4 bases and J lost 12 bases. CDR3 region: CASSSSGGGQFF. The CDR3 DNA is TGTGCCAGCAGCTCCTCAGGGGGTGGGCAGTTCTTC. The variable domain in full, with the rest retrieved from reference TRBV7-2 and TRBJ2-1, is GAGVSQSPSNKVTEKGKDVELRCDPISGHTALYWYRQSLGQGLEFLIYFQGNSAPDKSGLPSDRFSAERTGGSVSTLTIQRTQQEDSAVYLCASSSSGGGQFFGPGTRLTVL.

The sample holds one count of this clone. The chain uses TRBV7-3 and TRBJ1-5; no definite D call. V was trimmed by 9 bases and J by 1 base, leaving 13 bases between them. In germline, CDR1 is SGHTA, CDR2 FQGTGA. The CDR3 spans 14 residues. The DNA for the CDR3 is TGTGCCAGAGCGCGTCGCAGAAGCAATCAGCCCCAGCATTTT. Its protein product is CARARRRSNQPQHF.

This chain connects TRBV27 to TRBJ2-7; D is undetermined. Trimming shortened V by 6 bases and J by 5 bases, and 11 bases separated the two germline ends. The CDR3 extends over 12 amino acids. The V gene's germline CDR1 is MNHEY and CDR2 SMNVEV (reference sequence). The CDR3 region is CASSQNYNEQYF. DNA for the CDR3: TGTGCCAGCAGCCAAAATTACAACGAGCAGTACTTC.

This clone was picked up a small number of times. This chain uses TRBV2 with TRBJ1-2; TRBD1 agrees at 8 bases. V shed 7 bases and J 6 bases; nucleotides not matched to a gene: 7. The CDR3 sequence is 13 residues long. The germline V gene has CDR1 SNHLY and CDR2 FYNNEI. The CDR3 loop reads CASTGVTGDGYTF. The CDR3 DNA reads TGTGCCAGCACGGGTGTGACAGGGGATGGCTACACCTTC.